A single sample gave rise to the 13 T cell receptor beta chains below, sequenced in a study of CD8 T cells in Susac syndrome. Reverse transcription of roughly 0.5 to 1 ug RNA was carried out with random hexamers. TCRdb processed the immunoSEQ multiplex PCR reads anew with MiXCR; each CDR3 protein has one entry. The data contain some 140,000 distinct CDR3 sequences, 65% to 90% of them singletons. Sequencing was carried out using CD8+ T cells from PBMCs. These receptors all come from a human donor with multiple sclerosis.

V gene TRBV28 combines with J gene TRBJ1-3; TRBD1 is a possible D gene (5 bases). CDR3 length: 14 residues. In germline, CDR1 is MDHEN, CDR2 SYDVKM. V was cut by 7 bases and J by 2 bases, with 12 bases left in between. The CDR3 DNA reads as TGTGCCAGCACCCTGAGGGGTCCTGGAAACACCATATATTTT. Residues: CASTLRGPGNTIYF. The full variable domain, its missing parts supplied by reference TRBV28 and TRBJ1-3, is DVKVTQSSRYLVKRTGEKVFLECVQDMDHENMFWYRQDPGLGLRLIYFSYDVKMKEKGDIPEGYSVSREKKERFSLILESASTNQTSMYLCASTLRGPGNTIYFGEGSWLTVV.

The chain has TRBV19 and TRBJ2-1; D is undetermined. V gave up 4 bases and J gave up 2 bases, with 9 bases separating them. Germline V gene sequence: CDR1 LNHDA, CDR2 SQIVND (reference sequence). This CDR3 spans 14 amino acids. CDR3 in DNA: TGTGCCAGTAGTACCGGGTCCCCCTACAATGAGCAGTTCTTC. It specifies CASSTGSPYNEQFF.

The genes are TRBV6-5 and TRBJ1-3; D call uncertain. The germline V gene has CDR1 MNHEY and CDR2 SVGAGI. V dropped 2 bases and J dropped 0 bases, with 8 bases sitting between them. The CDR3 has 15 residues. The CDR3 DNA is TGTGCCAGCAGTTACGCAACAGACTCTGGAAACACCATATATTTT. This translates into CASSYATDSGNTIYF.

The chain carries TRBV30 and TRBJ2-5; D is perhaps TRBD1 or TRBD2 (5 bases each). Trimming cost V 1 base and J 4 bases, with 16 bases left between them. Germline V gene sequence: CDR1 GTSNPN, CDR2 SVGIG (reference sequence). This CDR3 spans 15 amino acids. Here the CDR3 reads CAWSALEGQGETQYF. The CDR3 DNA sequence: TGTGCCTGGAGTGCGCTTGAGGGGCAGGGAGAGACCCAGTACTTC.

The rearrangement uses TRBV28 and TRBJ2-3; no definite D call. Germline-derived CDR1 and CDR2 are MDHEN and SYDVKM. V dropped 1 base and J dropped 4 bases, with 12 bases sitting between them. The CDR3 length is 15 residues. Written as DNA, the CDR3 is TGTGCCAGCAGTTTATCTCTCCTCGTGCCAGATACGCAGTATTTT. Translating it yields CASSLSLLVPDTQYF.

This chain links TRBV28 with TRBJ1-2; 8 bases are a match to TRBD1. Trimming removed 7 bases from V and 3 bases from J; junction bases left unmatched: 10. The CDR3 is 15 residues long. CDR1 and CDR2 (germline): MDHEN, SYDVKM. The CDR3 spells CASTTGTGEDYGYTF. The CDR3 DNA is TGTGCCAGCACCACCGGGACAGGCGAAGACTATGGCTACACCTTC.

This sequence joins TRBV5-8 and TRBJ2-1; D gene unclear. The V gene's germline CDR1 is SGHTS and CDR2 YDEGEE. The CDR3 spans 10 residues. V shed 4 bases and J shed 9 bases, with 5 bases lying between them. CDR3 DNA sequence: TGTGCCAGCAGCCTTATTGAGCAGTTCTTC. Translation gives CASSLIEQFF.

The chain employs TRBV19 and TRBJ2-1, with D tentatively TRBD1 or TRBD2 (6 bases each). Germline loops: CDR1 LNHDA, CDR2 SQIVND (reference sequence). The CDR3 totals 13 residues. V was cut by 7 bases and J by 6 bases, with 13 bases left in between. The CDR3 DNA reads as TGTGCCAGTAAGCCCGGGGGCCTCAATGAGCAGTTCTTC. Amino acid sequence: CASKPGGLNEQFF.

The CDR3 loop reads CSVELAVPSYNEQFF. The CDR3 DNA reads as TGCAGCGTTGAATTAGCGGTGCCGTCCTACAATGAGCAGTTCTTC. The V and J genes are TRBV29-1 and TRBJ2-1; tentative D call: TRBD2 (6 bases). This CDR3 contains 15 residues. In germline, CDR1 is SQVTM, CDR2 ANQGSEA. V lost 2 bases and J 1 base, leaving 12 bases between the germline ends.

J is TRBJ2-7 and V is TRBV11-2; D is ambiguous. The CDR3 spans 16 residues. Germline CDR1 reads SGHAT; CDR2 reads FQNNGV. V lost 5 bases and J 6 bases, leaving 23 bases between the germline ends. The CDR3 loop reads CASSPSWLGLGREQYF. CDR3 coding DNA: TGTGCCAGCAGCCCCTCGTGGTTAGGTCTCGGTCGCGAGCAGTACTTC.

The rearrangement links TRBV29-1 to TRBJ1-1; no firm D call. Trimming removed 4 bases from V and 7 bases from J, with 7 bases in between. Germline V gene sequence: CDR1 SQVTM, CDR2 ANQGSEA. The CDR3 runs to 10 residues. CDR3: CSVGGDEAFF. CDR3 coding DNA: TGCAGCGTTGGGGGTGATGAAGCTTTCTTT.

This chain links TRBV5-1 with TRBJ1-4; 11 bases are a match to TRBD1. V shed 4 bases, J shed 4 bases, and the junction held 6 bases outside the gene matches. The CDR3 is 16 amino acids. Germline V gene sequence: CDR1 SGHRS, CDR2 YFSETQ. Here the CDR3 reads CASSPLDRGLNEKLFF. CDR3 sequence (DNA): TGCGCCAGCAGCCCGTTGGACAGGGGGCTTAATGAAAAACTGTTTTTT.

The CDR3 loop reads CASSLDPNEQFF. Written as DNA, the CDR3 is TGTGCCAGCAGCTTAGACCCCAATGAGCAGTTCTTC. V usage is TRBV7-9 and J usage is TRBJ2-1; D uncertain. The CDR3 has 12 amino acids. V shed 1 base and J shed 6 bases, with 4 bases lying between them. Germline V CDR1 and CDR2: SEHNR, FQNEAQ (reference sequence).